Sequencing of this T cell receptor (beta chain) was carried out in a study of T cells after yellow fever vaccination. Study-wide background: Fractions of limited cellularity were prepared by means of SMART-Seq v4 Ultra Low Input. Study-level results: Contamination by abundant bulk-population clonotypes could be present in FACS-sorted repertoires. Most primary-vaccination clones recurred post-booster (roughly 96% CD4, just over 85% CD8). Of the clonotypes, a small share occurred in both CD4 and CD8 compartments.

Germline V gene sequence: CDR1 SEHNR, CDR2 FQNEAQ (reference sequence). Trimming took off 6 bases at V and 2 bases at J, with 11 bases between the two ends. This CDR3 spans 13 amino acids. One entry per CDR3 protein results from TCRdb running MiXCR on the 5' RACE reads. Counted here are some 54,000 distinct CDR3 sequences, 6.5% to 8.5% occurring once; the ten biggest clones make up more than 20%. The genes are TRBV7-9 and TRBJ2-7; D remains ambiguous. The sequence was collected from a man younger than 30 who received the YFV17D yellow fever vaccine. The sequenced sample was CD8+ T cells not binding an NS4B(214-222) dextramer, sorted from PBMCs, obtained approximately 40 days after the first yellow fever vaccination. In DNA, the CDR3 is TGTGCCAGCAGAAAGGACGGCCCCTACGAGCAGTACTTC. Protein sequence: CASRKDGPYEQYF.